The entry below describes one T cell receptor (beta chain). Other nucleotide sequences in the sample specify the same CDR3. Sorted subsets were amplified in replicate PCRs using 200 ng DNA, approximately 30,000 T cell genomes. TCRdb's copy holds only in-frame clones and misses some; the assay was immunoSEQ multiplex PCR. The table shows some 2,100,000 clones, with approximately 94% occurring only once. This record comes from a study of shared clonotypes between healthy human individuals. Across the study: There were three CD4 naive, three CD4 memory, two CD8 naive and one CD8 memory plates per donor.

Sequencing was performed on naive CD4+ T cells sorted from blood. Subset: CD45RA+ positively selected. This TCR was recovered from a man aged 18-30 years in good health.

This CDR3 reads CASSVGTGNTIYF. The CDR3 region has the DNA TGTGCCAGCAGCGTGGGGACTGGAAACACCATATATTTT. V and J are TRBV9 and TRBJ1-3; D unresolved. The CDR3 runs to 13 residues. Germline CDR1 is SGDLS and CDR2 is YYNGEE. Trimming removed 2 bases at V and 2 bases at J, with 5 bases between.